This T cell receptor (beta chain) was captured by sequencing in a study of shared clonotypes between healthy human individuals. Looked up from germline, CDR1 is WNHNN and CDR2 is SYGVQD (reference sequence). This CDR3 has 17 amino acids. Trimming removed 6 bases from V and 8 bases from J; junction bases left unmatched: 16. Using immunoSEQ multiplex PCR, the repertoire was profiled, and TCRdb retains in-frame clones only, with some absent. The profile shows 2 million to 2.5 million clones, about 94% of them singletons. This clonotype was sampled from a man aged 18 to 29 in good health. Material: naive CD4+ T cells sorted from blood. Subset indicated: CD45RA+ positively selected. The gene calls are TRBV10-1 and TRBJ1-2; 12 bases fit TRBD1. CDR3 sequence (DNA): TGCGCCAGCAGGCCAAAACCTGGGACAGGGGGCAGGGAAGGCTACACCTTC. As protein: CASRPKPGTGGREGYTF.